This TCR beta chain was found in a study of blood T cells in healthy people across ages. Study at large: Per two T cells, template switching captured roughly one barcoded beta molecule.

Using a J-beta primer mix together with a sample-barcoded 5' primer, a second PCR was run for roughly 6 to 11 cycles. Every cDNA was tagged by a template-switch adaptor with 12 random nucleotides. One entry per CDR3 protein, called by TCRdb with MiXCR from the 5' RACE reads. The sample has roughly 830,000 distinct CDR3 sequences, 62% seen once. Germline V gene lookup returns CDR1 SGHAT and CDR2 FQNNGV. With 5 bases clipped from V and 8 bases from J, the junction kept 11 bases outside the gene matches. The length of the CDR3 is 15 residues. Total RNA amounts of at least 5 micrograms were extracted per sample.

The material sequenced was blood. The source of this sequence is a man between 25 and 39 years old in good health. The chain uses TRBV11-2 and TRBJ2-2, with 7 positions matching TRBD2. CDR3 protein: CASSPEPGLRGELFF. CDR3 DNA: TGTGCCAGCAGCCCGGAGCCGGGACTACGTGGGGAGCTGTTTTTT.